This TCR beta chain was documented in a study of T cell responses to AZD1222 COVID-19 vaccine. Study outcomes and limitations: Without day 14 samples, only post-peak T cell repertoires were studied. Donors were largely white British and mainly female; clonal diversity was possibly underestimated.

Sequencing used immunoSEQ multiplex PCR; TCRdb keeps in-frame clones, though not all of them. The profile shows 90,000 to 100,000 clones, about 89% of them singletons. Trimming took off 8 bases at V and 10 bases at J, with 17 bases between the two ends. Germline V gene sequence: CDR1 MNHEY, CDR2 SVGAGI. The CDR3 spans 12 residues. Comments on this clone: No antigen is known for it.

Sequencing was performed on peripheral blood, taken on day 0 of AZD1222 vaccination. This chain connects TRBV6-5 to TRBJ1-1; D not resolved. This TCR derives from an adult in good health. The CDR3 protein is CASLQGLIGAFF. DNA of the CDR3: TGTGCCAGCCTACAAGGGCTTATCGGAGCTTTCTTT.